One and the same sample provided the 6 T cell receptor beta chains below, sequenced in a study of blood T cell repertoires in COVID-19. Clones were read by immunoSEQ multiplex PCR, and TCRdb kept only the in-frame ones, dropping some. This table holds hundreds of thousands of clones, approximately 90% found once. Input material: peripheral blood. The receptors derive from a woman aged 25 to 39 with COVID-19, enrolled during active disease.

J is TRBJ2-2 and V is TRBV9; tentative D call: TRBD2 (6 bases). Germline CDR1 reads SGDLS; CDR2 reads YYNGEE. There are 17 residues in the CDR3. Trimming removed 2 bases from V and 4 bases from J, with 18 bases in between. CDR3 in amino acids: CASSVSSALRGTGELFF. The CDR3 region has the DNA TGTGCCAGCAGCGTCTCTAGCGCCCTGAGGGGCACCGGGGAGCTGTTTTTT.

This clone was observed once. V is TRBV4-3 and J is TRBJ1-1, with no clear D. The CDR3 is made up of 14 amino acids. V lost 0 bases, J lost 4 bases, and 9 bases lay in between. From germline, CDR1 is LGHNA and CDR2 YSLEER. For the CDR3, the DNA is TGCGCCAGCAGCCAAGAGAGAAGCGGCACTGAAGCTTTCTTT. It encodes CASSQERSGTEAFF.

The V and J genes are TRBV18 and TRBJ2-6; 8 bases are a match to TRBD1. This CDR3 is 18 amino acids long. V gave up 0 bases and J gave up 0 bases; unmatched junction bases: 4. The germline V gene encodes CDR1 KGHSH and CDR2 LQKENI. The CDR3 nucleotides are TGTGCCAGCTCACCACCAAGGACAGGGAGCTCTGGGGCCAACGTCCTGACTTTC. Amino acid sequence: CASSPPRTGSSGANVLTF.

This clone appeared a few times. The chain links TRBV19 to TRBJ1-1, with 8 bases fitting TRBD1. Germline values: CDR1 LNHDA, CDR2 SQIVND (reference sequence). V shed 5 bases and J 0 bases; nucleotides not matched to a gene: 8. The CDR3 loop spans 16 amino acids. CDR3 sequence: CASSHGQGPLNTEAFF. The CDR3 bases are TGTGCCAGTAGTCATGGACAGGGACCTTTGAACACTGAAGCTTTCTTT.

This clone was counted between two and nine times. Additional DNA sequences in this sample encode the identical CDR3. V usage is TRBV5-1 and J usage is TRBJ1-4, with 7 bases that match TRBD1. This CDR3 is 14 amino acids long. Germline trimming cut 0 bases from V and 5 bases from J; bases unmatched to any gene: 1. The germline CDR1 and CDR2 sequences are SGHRS and YFSETQ. This CDR3 is CASSLGQGNEKLFF. The CDR3 DNA reads as TGCGCCAGCAGCTTGGGACAGGGAAATGAAAAACTGTTTTTT.

This clone was found once. The genes are TRBV5-4 and TRBJ2-5; 9 bases fit TRBD2. The CDR3 totals 17 residues. Looked up from germline, CDR1 is SGHNT and CDR2 is YYREEE (reference sequence). The V and J ends lost 4 bases and 2 bases, in that order; junction bases with no gene match: 12. The CDR3 spells CASSLKGLSGRQETQYF. As DNA, the CDR3 is TGTGCCAGCAGCCTGAAGGGACTTAGCGGGAGACAAGAGACCCAGTACTTC.